These T cell receptor beta chains were read from a single sample in a study of blood T cell repertoires in COVID-19. Assay used: immunoSEQ multiplex PCR; TCRdb lists only in-frame clones, some missing. The sample holds 9,500 to 11,000 clones, roughly nine tenths seen once. Material: peripheral blood. The source of these receptors is a human donor in a cohort sampled during active COVID-19. CDR3s leave out the opening cysteine and the closing phenylalanine or tryptophan. Fields, in order: V gene, J gene, CDR3 protein.

V: TRBV18; J: TRBJ2-3; CDR3: ASSPEYLSTDTQY
V: TRBV6-1; J: TRBJ2-1; CDR3: ASSEEAGGSNEQF
V: TRBV7-8; J: TRBJ2-1; CDR3: ASSSRRGDSYNEQF
V: TRBV4-1; J: TRBJ2-1; CDR3: ASSRTSGGYNEQF
V: TRBV6-1; J: TRBJ2-5; CDR3: ASSELAGGPETQY
V: TRBV7-2; J: TRBJ1-5; CDR3: ASSLRSGQGNNQPQH
V: TRBV7-2; J: TRBJ2-7; CDR3: ASSLWAGGADEQY
V: TRBV2; J: TRBJ2-1; CDR3: ASSDGLAENEQF
V: TRBV19; J: TRBJ1-2; CDR3: ASSRGQGALGYT
V: TRBV9; J: TRBJ1-1; CDR3: ASSLPQGADTEAF
V: TRBV7-2; J: TRBJ2-7; CDR3: ASSPGFYEQY
V: TRBV7-9; J: TRBJ2-7; CDR3: ASSRDYYEQY
V: TRBV4-2; J: TRBJ2-3; CDR3: ASSQDSSGDTDTQY
V: TRBV9; J: TRBJ2-4; CDR3: ASSVAGQGIQY
V: TRBV11-3; J: TRBJ2-7; CDR3: ASSLGTGGAQY
V: TRBV7-9; J: TRBJ1-1; CDR3: ASSLQGVSTEAF
V: TRBV7-8; J: TRBJ1-5; CDR3: ASSYLTGNNQPQH
V: TRBV5-4; J: TRBJ1-1; CDR3: ASSGTGGFTEAF
V: TRBV30; J: TRBJ1-2; CDR3: AWGDRGLGYT
V: TRBV7-3; J: TRBJ2-7; CDR3: ASSPSGGASYEQY
V: TRBV5-1; J: TRBJ2-5; CDR3: ASSFSRDRGYETQY
V: TRBV19; J: TRBJ2-7; CDR3: ASSPGAGAGLGRAEQY
V: TRBV3-1/TRBV3-2; J: TRBJ2-2; CDR3: ASSQRGDRRGLNTGELF
V: TRBV30; J: TRBJ1-4; CDR3: AWSDRQNEKLF
V: TRBV6-2/TRBV6-3; J: TRBJ1-1; CDR3: ASSRPGQPDTEAF
V: TRBV19; J: TRBJ1-1; CDR3: ASSRDRNTEAF
V: TRBV27; J: TRBJ1-1; CDR3: ASSLLDRMNTEAF
V: TRBV30; J: TRBJ1-1; CDR3: AWRATGTEAF
V: TRBV2; J: TRBJ2-2; CDR3: ASSEVISGATGTGELF
V: TRBV30; J: TRBJ2-3; CDR3: AWGVAADTQY
V: TRBV3-1/TRBV3-2; J: TRBJ2-2; CDR3: ASSQGGLRGELF
V: TRBV5-1; J: TRBJ1-1; CDR3: ASSLSGMNTEAF
V: TRBV7-9; J: TRBJ1-3; CDR3: ASSPPGSPRGNTIY
V: TRBV7-9; J: TRBJ1-1; CDR3: ASSLDSWEDRGTEAF
V: TRBV19; J: TRBJ1-2; CDR3: ASSIWEPTPYGYT
V: TRBV9; J: TRBJ2-3; CDR3: ASSPGLAGDTDTQY
V: TRBV7-2; J: TRBJ2-7; CDR3: ASSLQSYEQY
V: TRBV19; J: TRBJ2-7; CDR3: ASSGLAGGYEQY
V: TRBV5-4; J: TRBJ1-1; CDR3: ASNRRTGDYMNTEAF
V: TRBV2; J: TRBJ2-3; CDR3: ASSEGGRGPTDTQY
V: TRBV28; J: TRBJ1-6; CDR3: ASSSNSPLH
V: TRBV29-1; J: TRBJ1-1; CDR3: SVIKQGNTEAF
V: TRBV6-6; J: TRBJ2-7; CDR3: ASSPSGLPPYSYEQY
V: TRBV5-1; J: TRBJ1-1; CDR3: ASSKDRGKSF
V: TRBV29-1; J: TRBJ1-1; CDR3: SVWGVNTEAF
V: TRBV30; J: TRBJ2-1; CDR3: AWSVRGNEQF
V: TRBV29-1; J: TRBJ2-5; CDR3: SVGGSGWETQY
V: TRBV19; J: TRBJ1-5; CDR3: ATGQHSNQPQH
V: TRBV4-2; J: TRBJ2-1; CDR3: AGSPLAGAYNEQF
V: TRBV5-6; J: TRBJ1-1; CDR3: ASSLPGGGPTEAF
V: TRBV10-1; J: TRBJ2-3; CDR3: ASSDKGARGTDTQY
V: TRBV5-1; J: TRBJ2-7; CDR3: ASSQTPGTGDEQY
V: TRBV7-9; J: TRBJ1-2; CDR3: ASSPPGRLGYT
V: TRBV24-1; J: TRBJ2-2; CDR3: ATSESGNTGELF